This TCR beta chain was sequenced for a study of T cells after yellow fever vaccination. Study-wide context: SMART-Seq v4 Ultra Low Input handled preparation of low-cell-number fractions.

Template switching with 5'RACE generated the TCR cDNA and added a universal primer site and UMIs. TCRdb redid the calling of the 5' RACE reads with MiXCR, one entry per CDR3 protein. The sample has roughly 310,000 distinct CDR3 sequences; roughly 3.5% are singletons. A word on this clonotype: The antigen is not known.

Study observations and caveats: Post-booster repertoires again held most primary-vaccination clones (around 95% CD4, over 80% CD8). A limited proportion of clonotypes was detected within both the CD4 and CD8 compartments.

The sample here was PBMCs, taken on the day of the yellow fever booster vaccination. This TCR was recovered from a man younger than 30 who received the YFV17D yellow fever vaccine.

CDR3 nucleotides: TGTGCCAGCAGCCCGGTGATCTCTGGAAACACCATATATTTT. It translates to CASSPVISGNTIYF. V gene TRBV7-2 combines with J gene TRBJ1-3; D gene unclear. From germline, CDR1 is SGHTA and CDR2 FQGNSA. The CDR3 has 14 residues. The germline V and J ends were trimmed by 5 bases and 0 bases, with 8 bases remaining between them.